This is a list of T cell receptor beta chains from one sample in a study of T cell responses to AZD1222 COVID-19 vaccine. Here immunoSEQ multiplex PCR was the method, and the copy in TCRdb shows in-frame clones only, minus some. The table lists around 120,000 clones, 70% to 90% of them singletons. The specimen comprised peripheral blood, sampled on day 0 of AZD1222 vaccination. Source of these receptors: an adult in good health. Both conserved end residues are part of each CDR3. D genes are given only for firm matches. The size field is filled for only some rows; it gives once, few, many or a size class.

J,D,V,size,CDR3,DNA
TRBJ1-3,NA,TRBV7-8,NA,CASSLGGNTIYF,TGTGCCAGCAGCTTAGGGGGAAACACCATATATTTT
TRBJ2-1,TRBD1,TRBV12-5,NA,CASGLVQGQGYNEQFF,TGTGCTAGTGGTTTGGTACAAGGACAGGGTTACAATGAGCAGTTCTTC
TRBJ1-3,NA,TRBV7-3,NA,CASSLEGTPGNTIYF,TGTGCCAGCAGCTTGGAGGGGACCCCTGGAAACACCATATATTTT
TRBJ1-2,TRBD1,TRBV24-1,NA,CATSRQGTGGYTF,TGTGCCACCAGCCGACAGGGGACTGGAGGCTACACCTTC
TRBJ2-2,NA,TRBV3-1/TRBV3-2,NA,CASSQGASRRTGELFF,TGTGCCAGCAGCCAAGGTGCCAGTCGGCGCACCGGGGAGCTGTTTTTT
TRBJ1-5,NA,TRBV7-2,NA,CASSLYDDSNQPQHF,TGTGCCAGCAGCTTATACGACGATAGCAATCAGCCCCAGCATTTT
TRBJ2-6,TRBD1,TRBV4-1,NA,CASSQDRGQGKTLSGANVLTF,TGCGCCAGCAGCCAAGATCGGGGACAGGGGAAAACCTTGTCTGGGGCCAACGTCCTGACTTTC
TRBJ1-3,NA,TRBV18,NA,CASSLLDTGVGNTIYF,TGTGCCAGCTCACTCCTCGATACAGGTGTCGGGAACACCATATATTTT
TRBJ2-7,NA,TRBV2,NA,CASSVNRGGPYEQYF,TGTGCCAGCAGTGTTAACAGGGGAGGACCCTACGAGCAGTACTTC
TRBJ1-2,NA,TRBV18,once,CASSPGTENYGYTF,TGTGCCAGCTCACCAGGGACCGAAAACTATGGCTACACCTTC
TRBJ1-2,NA,TRBV20-1,NA,CSASASTNYGYTF,TGCAGTGCTAGTGCGTCTACTAACTATGGCTACACCTTC
TRBJ1-5,NA,TRBV19,once,CASSRGHLSNQPQHF,TGTGCCAGTAGTAGGGGACATCTTAGCAATCAGCCCCAGCATTTT
TRBJ1-2,NA,TRBV5-1,NA,CASSLDPGAFYGYTF,TGCGCCAGCAGCTTGGATCCAGGGGCCTTCTATGGCTACACCTTC
TRBJ1-2,NA,TRBV30,NA,CAWSVSRSSYTF,TGTGCCTGGAGTGTATCTAGGTCTAGCTACACCTTC
TRBJ1-5,TRBD1,TRBV3-1/TRBV3-2,NA,CASSRGDRGSNQPQHF,TGTGCCAGCAGTCGAGGGGACAGGGGTAGCAATCAGCCCCAGCATTTT
TRBJ1-3,NA,TRBV18,NA,CASSPDRSGNTIYF,TGTGCCAGCTCGCCGGACAGATCGGGAAACACCATATATTTT
TRBJ1-5,NA,TRBV7-8,NA,CASSHRTGNQPQHF,TGTGCCAGCAGCCACCGAACAGGCAATCAGCCCCAGCATTTT
TRBJ1-3,NA,TRBV7-2,NA,CASSLVGSGNTIYF,TGTGCCAGCAGCTTAGTTGGGTCTGGAAACACCATATATTTT
TRBJ1-1,NA,TRBV28,once,CASSFLSAGRTEAFF,TGTGCCAGCAGTTTCTTATCCGCAGGCCGGACTGAAGCTTTCTTT
TRBJ2-5,NA,TRBV12-3/TRBV12-4,NA,CASSSSGAETQYF,TGTGCCAGCAGTTCGTCGGGAGCAGAGACCCAGTACTTC
TRBJ2-5,NA,TRBV19,NA,CASSIGVIQETQYF,TGTGCCAGTAGTATAGGGGTCATACAAGAGACCCAGTACTTC
TRBJ2-7,TRBD2,TRBV7-8,NA,CASSSLAGDLYEQYF,TGTGCCAGCAGCTCACTAGCGGGAGATCTCTACGAGCAGTACTTC
TRBJ2-3,TRBD2,TRBV11-3,NA,CASSGLAGELTDTQYF,TGTGCCAGCAGTGGATTAGCGGGCGAGCTCACAGATACGCAGTATTTT
TRBJ2-5,TRBD1,TRBV7-2,NA,CASRRQSGRGFGETQYF,TGTGCCAGCAGACGCCAGAGCGGCAGGGGGTTTGGAGAGACCCAGTACTTC
TRBJ2-2,NA,TRBV7-9,NA,CASSFGRNKGELFF,TGTGCCAGCAGTTTTGGACGGAACAAAGGGGAGCTGTTTTTT
TRBJ2-3,NA,TRBV3-1/TRBV3-2,few,CASRPPSDSTDTQYF,TGTGCCAGCCGGCCCCCTAGCGATAGCACAGATACGCAGTATTTT
TRBJ1-4,NA,TRBV7-9,NA,CASSLGGRDEKLFF,TGTGCCAGCAGCTTAGGAGGGAGAGATGAAAAACTGTTTTTT
TRBJ2-6,TRBD2,TRBV4-3,NA,CASSQVFRANFLAGAANVLTF,TGCGCCAGCAGCCAAGTGTTCCGGGCGAACTTCTTAGCGGGCGCCGCCAACGTCCTGACTTTC
TRBJ1-1,NA,TRBV6-5,NA,CASSYSTRRVTEAFF,TGTGCCAGCAGTTACTCTACCAGGAGAGTAACTGAAGCTTTCTTT
TRBJ1-3,NA,TRBV19,NA,CASSIGGSGNTIYF,TGTGCCAGTAGTATCGGGGGTTCTGGAAACACCATATATTTT
TRBJ1-6,TRBD1,TRBV5-1,NA,CASSLTGGLRPLHF,TGCGCCAGCAGCCTGACAGGGGGCCTAAGACCCCTCCACTTT
TRBJ2-2,NA,TRBV4-3,NA,CASSQAYGGNTGELFF,TGCGCCAGCAGCCAGGCCTACGGGGGGAACACCGGGGAGCTGTTTTTT